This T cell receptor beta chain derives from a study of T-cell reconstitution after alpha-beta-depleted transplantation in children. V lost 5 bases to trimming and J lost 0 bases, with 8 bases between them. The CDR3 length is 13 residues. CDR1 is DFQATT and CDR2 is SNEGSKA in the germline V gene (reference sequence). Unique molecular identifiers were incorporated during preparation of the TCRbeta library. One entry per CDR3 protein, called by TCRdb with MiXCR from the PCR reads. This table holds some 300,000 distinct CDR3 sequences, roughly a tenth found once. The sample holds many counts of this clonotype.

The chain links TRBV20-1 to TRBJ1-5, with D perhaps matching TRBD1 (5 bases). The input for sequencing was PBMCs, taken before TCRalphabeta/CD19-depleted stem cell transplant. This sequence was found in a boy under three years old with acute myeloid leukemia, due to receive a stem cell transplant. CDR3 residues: CSARGHSNQPQHF. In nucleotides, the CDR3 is TGCAGTGCTCGGGGCCATAGCAATCAGCCCCAGCATTTT.